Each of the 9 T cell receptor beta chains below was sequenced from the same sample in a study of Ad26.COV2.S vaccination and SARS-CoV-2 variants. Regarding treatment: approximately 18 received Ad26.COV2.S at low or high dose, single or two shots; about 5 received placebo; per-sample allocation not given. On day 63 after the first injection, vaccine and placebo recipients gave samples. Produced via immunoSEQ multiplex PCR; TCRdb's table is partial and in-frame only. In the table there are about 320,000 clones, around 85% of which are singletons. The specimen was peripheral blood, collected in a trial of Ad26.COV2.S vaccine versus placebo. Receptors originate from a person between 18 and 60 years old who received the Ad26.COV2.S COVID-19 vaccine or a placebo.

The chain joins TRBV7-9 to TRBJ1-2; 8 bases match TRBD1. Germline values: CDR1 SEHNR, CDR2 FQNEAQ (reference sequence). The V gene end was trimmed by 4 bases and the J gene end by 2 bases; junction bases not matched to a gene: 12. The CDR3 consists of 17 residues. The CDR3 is CASSSLPRTGLNYGYTF. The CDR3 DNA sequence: TGTGCCAGCAGCTCTCTCCCCCGGACAGGGTTGAACTATGGCTACACCTTC.

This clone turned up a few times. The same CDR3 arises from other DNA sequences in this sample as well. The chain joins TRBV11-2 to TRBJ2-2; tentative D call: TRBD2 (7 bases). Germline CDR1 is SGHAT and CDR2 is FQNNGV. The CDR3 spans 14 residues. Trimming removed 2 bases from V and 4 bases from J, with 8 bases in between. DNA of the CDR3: TGTGCCAGCAGCTTAAGGGGGGGCACCGGGGAGCTGTTTTTT. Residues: CASSLRGGTGELFF.

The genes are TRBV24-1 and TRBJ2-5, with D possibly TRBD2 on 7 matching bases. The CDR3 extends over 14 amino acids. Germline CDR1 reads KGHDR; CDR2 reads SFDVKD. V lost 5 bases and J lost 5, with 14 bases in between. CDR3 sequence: CATSVGGASETQYF. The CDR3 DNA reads TGTGCCACCAGTGTGGGGGGGGCATCGGAGACCCAGTACTTC.

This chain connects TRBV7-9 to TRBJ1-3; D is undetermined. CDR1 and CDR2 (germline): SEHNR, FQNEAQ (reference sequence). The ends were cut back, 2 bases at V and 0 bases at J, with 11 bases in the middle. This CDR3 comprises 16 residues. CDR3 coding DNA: TGTGCCAGCAGCTTAATAACGGGGAACTCTGGAAACACCATATATTTT. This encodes CASSLITGNSGNTIYF.

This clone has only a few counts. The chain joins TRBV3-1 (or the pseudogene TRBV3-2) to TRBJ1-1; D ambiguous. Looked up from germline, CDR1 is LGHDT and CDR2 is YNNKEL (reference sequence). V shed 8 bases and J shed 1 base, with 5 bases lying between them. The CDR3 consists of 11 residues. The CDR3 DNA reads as TGTGCCAGCGGCACGAACACTGAAGCTTTCTTT. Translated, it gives CASGTNTEAFF.

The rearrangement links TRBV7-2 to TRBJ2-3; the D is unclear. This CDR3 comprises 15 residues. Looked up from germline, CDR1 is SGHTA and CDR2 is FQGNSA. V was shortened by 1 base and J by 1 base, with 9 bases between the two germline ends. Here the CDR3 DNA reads TGTGCCAGCAGCTTAGGATCATGGGGCACAGATACGCAGTATTTT. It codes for CASSLGSWGTDTQYF.

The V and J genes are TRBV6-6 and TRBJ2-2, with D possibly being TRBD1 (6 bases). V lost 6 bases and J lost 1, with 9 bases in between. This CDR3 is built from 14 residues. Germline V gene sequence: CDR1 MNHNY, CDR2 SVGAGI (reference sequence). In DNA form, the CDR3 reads TGTGCCAGCAGCCAGACAGGGAACACCGGGGAGCTGTTTTTT. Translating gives CASSQTGNTGELFF.

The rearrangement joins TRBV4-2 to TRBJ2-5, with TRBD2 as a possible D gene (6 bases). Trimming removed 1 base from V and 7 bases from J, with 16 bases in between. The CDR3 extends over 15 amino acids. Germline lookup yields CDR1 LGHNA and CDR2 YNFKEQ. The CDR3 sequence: CASSQGDFLSGTQYF. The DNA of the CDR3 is TGTGCCAGCAGCCAAGGGGACTTCCTCTCGGGGACCCAGTACTTC.

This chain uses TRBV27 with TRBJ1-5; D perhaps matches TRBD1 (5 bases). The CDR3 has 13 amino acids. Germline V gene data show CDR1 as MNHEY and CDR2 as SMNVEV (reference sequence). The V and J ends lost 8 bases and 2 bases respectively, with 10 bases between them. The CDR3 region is CASAWDGNQPQHF. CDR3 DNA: TGTGCCAGCGCCTGGGACGGCAATCAGCCCCAGCATTTT.